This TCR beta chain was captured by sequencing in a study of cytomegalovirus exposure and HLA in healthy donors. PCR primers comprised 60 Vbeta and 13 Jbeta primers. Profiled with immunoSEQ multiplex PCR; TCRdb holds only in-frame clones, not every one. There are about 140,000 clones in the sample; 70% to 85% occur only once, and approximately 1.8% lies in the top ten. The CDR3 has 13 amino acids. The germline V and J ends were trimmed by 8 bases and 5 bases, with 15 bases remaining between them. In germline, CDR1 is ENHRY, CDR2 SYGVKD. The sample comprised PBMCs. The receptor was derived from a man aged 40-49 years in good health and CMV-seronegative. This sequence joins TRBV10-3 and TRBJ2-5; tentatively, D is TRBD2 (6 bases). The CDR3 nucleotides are TGTGCCATCGGACTAAATGAGGCCGAGACCCAGTACTTC. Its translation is CAIGLNEAETQYF.